Listed here are 23 T cell receptor beta chains from one sample, sequenced in a study of blood T cell repertoires in COVID-19. Only in-frame clones appear in the TCRdb table, and some are missing; sequencing was by immunoSEQ multiplex PCR. The sample lists over 150,000 clones; approximately 86% were seen once. The specimen sequenced was peripheral blood. Source of these receptors: a man aged 60 to 69 with COVID-19, enrolled during active disease.

V usage is TRBV7-3 and J usage is TRBJ2-3; 13 bases map to TRBD2. CDR1 is SGHTA and CDR2 is FQGTGA in the germline V gene. The CDR3 is 15 residues long. Trimming took 5 bases from V and 4 from J; bases not matched to a gene: 3. The CDR3 reads CASSPGLAGADTQYF. The CDR3 DNA is TGTGCCAGCAGCCCTGGACTAGCGGGAGCAGATACGCAGTATTTT.

The V gene is TRBV19, the J gene TRBJ1-1; D gene ambiguous. V was pared by 6 bases and J by 3 bases, with 26 bases between. Germline CDR1 and CDR2: LNHDA and SQIVND (reference sequence). The CDR3 consists of 18 residues. The CDR3, as DNA: TGTGCCAGTAGGATAACAGAACTAGATGGGTTGTTCTACACTGAAGCTTTCTTT. Translating gives CASRITELDGLFYTEAFF. Supplemented by reference TRBV19 and TRBJ1-1, the full variable domain reads DGGITQSPKYLFRKEGQNVTLSCEQNLNHDAMYWYRQDPGQGLRLIYYSQIVNDFQKGDIAEGYSVSREKKESFPLTVTSAQKNPTAFYLCASRITELDGLFYTEAFFGQGTRLTVV.

The V and J genes are TRBV7-6 and TRBJ2-6, with a possible D match to TRBD1 (6 bases). The CDR3 consists of 18 residues. V dropped 5 bases and J dropped 2 bases, with 19 bases sitting between them. Germline lookup yields CDR1 SGHVS and CDR2 FNYEAQ. Written as DNA, the CDR3 is TGTGCCAGCAGCCCAAAGCCGAGTACAGGGACTGGGGCCAACGTCCTGACTTTC. Translating gives CASSPKPSTGTGANVLTF. The full variable domain, completed using reference TRBV7-6 and TRBJ2-6, is GAGVSQSPRYKVTKRGQDVALRCDPISGHVSLYWYRQALGQGPEFLTYFNYEAQQDKSGLPNDRFSAERPEGSISTLTIQRTEQRDSAMYRCASSPKPSTGTGANVLTFGAGSRLTVL.

The V call is TRBV2, the J call TRBJ1-6; no clear D. The CDR3 is 17 residues long. V shed 3 bases and J shed 7 bases, with 19 bases lying between them. Germline values: CDR1 SNHLY, CDR2 FYNNEI. CDR3 sequence reads: CASSEPRAGRSNSPLHF. CDR3 nucleotide sequence: TGTGCCAGCAGTGAGCCGAGGGCAGGCAGGTCAAATTCACCCCTCCACTTT.

The V call is TRBV6-4, the J call TRBJ1-5, with 7 positions matching TRBD1. This CDR3 region has 13 residues. Per the germline V gene, CDR1 is MRHNA and CDR2 is SNTAGT. V trimming: 6 bases; J trimming: 5 bases; junction bases outside the gene matches: 4. The CDR3 here is CASSGQEDQPQHF. The CDR3 DNA follows: TGTGCCAGCAGCGGACAGGAAGATCAGCCCCAGCATTTT.

V usage is TRBV7-2 and J usage is TRBJ2-7; perhaps TRBD1 as D (5 bases). V dropped 3 bases and J dropped 0 bases, with 6 bases sitting between them. There are 13 residues in the CDR3. The germline V gene encodes CDR1 SGHTA and CDR2 FQGNSA. The CDR3 DNA reads as TGTGCCAGCAGCTTGGGGCACTCCTACGAGCAGTACTTC. Translated, it gives CASSLGHSYEQYF.

J is TRBJ1-5 and V is TRBV27; D unclear. Between the trimmed V and J ends, which lost 6 bases and 0 bases, there was a span of 6 bases. The CDR3 runs to 13 residues. The germline V gene encodes CDR1 MNHEY and CDR2 SMNVEV (reference sequence). The CDR3 reads CASSTASNQPQHF. CDR3 sequence (DNA): TGTGCCAGCAGCACAGCTAGCAATCAGCCCCAGCATTTT.

This clone was observed a handful of times. The chain is built from TRBV19 and TRBJ2-3; a possible D gene is TRBD2 (5 bases). Germline V gene data show CDR1 as LNHDA and CDR2 as SQIVND (reference sequence). V lost 7 bases, J lost 4 bases, and 12 bases lay in between. The CDR3 consists of 13 residues. The CDR3, as DNA: TGTGCCAGTACAGTCAGCGGCCCAGATACGCAGTATTTT. Its translation is CASTVSGPDTQYF.

The chain uses TRBV5-1 and TRBJ2-3; possibly TRBD2 for D (6 bases). The germline V gene encodes CDR1 SGHRS and CDR2 YFSETQ. V was cut by 4 bases and J by 5 bases, with 20 bases left in between. The CDR3 has 16 residues. CDR3 DNA: TGCGCCAGCAGCCGACCCGAGGGGAGGCAATTAGATACGCAGTATTTT. Encoded protein: CASSRPEGRQLDTQYF. The variable domain in full, with the rest retrieved from reference TRBV5-1 and TRBJ2-3, is KAGVTQTPRYLIKTRGQQVTLSCSPISGHRSVSWYQQTPGQGLQFLFEYFSETQRNKGNFPGRFSGRQFSNSRSEMNVSTLELGDSALYLCASSRPEGRQLDTQYFGPGTRLTVL.

This clone was seen only once. V is TRBV2 and J is TRBJ1-2; 8 nucleotides align to TRBD1. V was clipped by 0 bases and J by 4 bases; unmatched bases: 4. Germline V gene lookup returns CDR1 SNHLY and CDR2 FYNNEI. The CDR3 has 15 amino acids. The CDR3 loop reads CASSEATGVLYGYTF. For the CDR3, the DNA is TGTGCCAGCAGTGAAGCGACAGGGGTCCTCTATGGCTACACCTTC.

This clone was counted a single time. CDR3 bases: TGCGCCAGCAGCTTTTCAATTGGCGCGGGGGCTGAAGCTTTCTTT. Its protein product is CASSFSIGAGAEAFF. The rearrangement joins TRBV5-1 to TRBJ1-1, with a possible D match to TRBD1 (5 bases). CDR3 size: 15 residues. From germline, CDR1 is SGHRS and CDR2 YFSETQ. Trimming shortened V by 2 bases and J by 6 bases, and 17 bases separated the two germline ends.

A single count supports this clone. The gene calls are TRBV7-2 and TRBJ1-2; 7 bases line up with TRBD1. With V trimmed by 6 bases and J by 4 bases, 8 bases remained unmatched. The germline V gene has CDR1 SGHTA and CDR2 FQGNSA. The CDR3 contains 14 residues. The CDR3 is CASSKQGITYGYTF. Here the CDR3 DNA reads TGTGCCAGCAGTAAACAGGGGATTACCTATGGCTACACCTTC.

This chain connects TRBV2 to TRBJ1-5, with a possible D match to TRBD1 (6 bases). This CDR3 is built from 14 residues. V lost 6 bases and J 5 bases, leaving 14 bases between the germline ends. CDR1 is SNHLY and CDR2 is FYNNEI in the germline V gene. As DNA, the CDR3 is TGTGCCAGCAGCGAAAACAGGGAGTATCAGCCCCAGCATTTT. Encoded protein: CASSENREYQPQHF. Filled out from reference TRBV2 and TRBJ1-5, the complete variable domain reads EPEVTQTPSHQVTQMGQEVILRCVPISNHLYFYWYRQILGQKVEFLVSFYNNEISEKSEIFDDQFSVERPDGSNFTLKIRSTKLEDSAMYFCASSENREYQPQHFGDGTRLSIL.

This clone was recorded only once. The rearrangement uses TRBV11-3 and TRBJ2-3, with D possibly TRBD1 on 7 matching bases. The CDR3 covers 14 residues. Germline CDR1 is SGHNT and CDR2 is YENEEA. Trimming cost V 5 bases and J 0 bases, with 9 bases left between them. CDR3 in amino acids: CASSAGQSTDTQYF. CDR3 sequence (DNA): TGTGCCAGCAGCGCGGGACAGAGCACAGATACGCAGTATTTT.

The chain recombines TRBV5-6 with TRBJ1-5; 7 nucleotides agree with TRBD1. Germline-derived CDR1 and CDR2 are SGHDT and YYEEEE. J was trimmed by 1 base and V by 3 bases; bases with no gene match: 10. This CDR3 has 17 amino acids. CDR3 nucleotide sequence: TGTGCCAGCAGCTCCTACAGGGGAGGCGGAAGCAATCAGCCCCAGCATTTT. This encodes CASSSYRGGGSNQPQHF.

The chain joins TRBV9 to TRBJ1-2, with a possible D match to TRBD1 (5 bases). Trimming removed 7 bases at V and 6 bases at J, with 19 bases between. The germline V gene has CDR1 SGDLS and CDR2 YYNGEE. The CDR3 totals 14 residues. The CDR3 loop reads CASQGAYSSHGYTF. CDR3 sequence (DNA): TGTGCCAGCCAGGGTGCCTACTCGTCCCATGGCTACACCTTC. The full variable domain, its missing parts supplied by reference TRBV9 and TRBJ1-2, is DSGVTQTPKHLITATGQRVTLRCSPRSGDLSVYWYQQSLDQGLQFLIQYYNGEERAKGNILERFSAQQFPDLHSELNLSSLELGDSALYFCASQGAYSSHGYTFGSGTRLTVV.

The V and J genes are TRBV30 and TRBJ2-6, with D possibly matching TRBD2 (6 bases). With 0 bases removed from V and 2 bases from J, the gap between germline ends came to 8 bases. This CDR3 is built from 15 residues. From germline, CDR1 is GTSNPN and CDR2 SVGIG (reference sequence). CDR3 protein: CAWSVRGAGANVLTF. In DNA form, the CDR3 reads TGTGCCTGGAGTGTACGCGGGGCTGGGGCCAACGTCCTGACTTTC. Full variable domain (missing parts from reference TRBV30 and TRBJ2-6): SQTIHQWPATLVQPVGSPLSLECTVEGTSNPNLYWYRQAAGRGLQLLFYSVGIGQISSEVPQNLSASRPQDRQFILSSKKLLLSDSGFYLCAWSVRGAGANVLTFGAGSRLTVL.

The gene calls are TRBV3-1 (or the pseudogene TRBV3-2) and TRBJ2-5; D perhaps matches TRBD2 (6 bases). Germline V gives CDR1 LGHDT, CDR2 YNNKEL (reference sequence). V was shortened by 7 bases and J by 5 bases, with 17 bases between the two germline ends. CDR3 length: 14 amino acids. DNA of the CDR3: TGTGCCAGCAAGTGGTTGGGGGGAACGGAGACCCAGTACTTC. This sequence encodes CASKWLGGTETQYF.

V gene TRBV18 combines with J gene TRBJ1-2; 9 nucleotides line up with TRBD1. Germline CDR1 reads KGHSH; CDR2 reads LQKENI. V lost 3 bases, J lost 4 bases, and 6 bases stayed unmatched. This CDR3 comprises 15 residues. CDR3 DNA sequence: TGTGCCAGCTCACCCAGACAGGGGGATTCCTATGGCTACACCTTC. Protein: CASSPRQGDSYGYTF.

Worth noting for this clone: At one boundary the junction diverges from the germline segment, which might be a read error. This chain uses TRBV7-7 with TRBJ2-5, with TRBD1 matching over 11 bases. The CDR3 loop spans 15 amino acids. Germline V lookup: CDR1 SSHAT, CDR2 FNYEAQ (reference sequence). The CDR3 nucleotides are TGTGCTAGCAGCTTGGACAGGGGGCGCCGGGAGACCCAGTACTTC. Its translation is CASSLDRGRRETQYF.

A single count supports this clone. The chain carries TRBV12-3 or TRBV12-4 and TRBJ1-1; weak D call: TRBD1 (5 bases). This CDR3 is 13 amino acids long. Trimming pared 6 bases from V and 5 bases from J, leaving 13 bases between. CDR3 in amino acids: CASRPTVGTEAFF. CDR3 nucleotide sequence: TGTGCCAGCAGACCGACAGTTGGGACTGAAGCTTTCTTT.

V gene TRBV6-2 or TRBV6-3 combines with J gene TRBJ2-5, with 15 bases matching TRBD2. The CDR3 is 15 amino acids. Trimming cost V 6 bases and J 7 bases; bases outside gene matches: 6. Germline CDR1 and CDR2: MNHEY and SVGEGT. The CDR3 DNA reads as TGTGCCAGCAGCCTCGGACTAGCGGGGGGGCGGACCCAGTACTTC. Encoded protein: CASSLGLAGGRTQYF.

The J gene is TRBJ1-1, the V gene TRBV7-9; D remains ambiguous. CDR1 is SEHNR, CDR2 FQNEAQ, per germline (reference sequence). Trimming took off 5 bases at V and 8 bases at J, with 18 bases between the two ends. CDR3 length: 14 residues. CDR3 residues: CASSHTVEQTEAFF. The CDR3 region has the DNA TGTGCCAGCAGCCACACCGTCGAACAGACCGAAGCTTTCTTT.